What follows describes a single T cell receptor beta chain. What it recognizes is unknown. The CDR3 is made up of 14 amino acids. V was clipped by 5 bases and J by 4 bases; unmatched bases: 5. CDR1 is MNHEY, CDR2 SVGAGI, per germline. The deep-level immunoSEQ assay was used. Assay: immunoSEQ multiplex PCR; the TCRdb copy retains only in-frame clones and omits some. In the table there are over a million clones, about 96% of which are singletons. The sample originates from a study of shared clonotypes between healthy human individuals. The overall study: Researchers drew samples from a couple of women and a few men aged 18 to 49.

Study results and caveats: Sequencing depth was predicted to influence how clonotypes are shared among donors.

V is TRBV6-5 and J is TRBJ1-5; 7 bases are shared with TRBD1. Sequencing was carried out using naive CD4+ T cells sorted from blood. Indicated subset: CD45RA+ positively selected. This clonotype was obtained from a man aged 25 to 40 in good health. CDR3 sequence (DNA): TGTGCCAGCAGTCGCGGGACAGAAAATCAGCCCCAGCATTTT. Its protein is CASSRGTENQPQHF.